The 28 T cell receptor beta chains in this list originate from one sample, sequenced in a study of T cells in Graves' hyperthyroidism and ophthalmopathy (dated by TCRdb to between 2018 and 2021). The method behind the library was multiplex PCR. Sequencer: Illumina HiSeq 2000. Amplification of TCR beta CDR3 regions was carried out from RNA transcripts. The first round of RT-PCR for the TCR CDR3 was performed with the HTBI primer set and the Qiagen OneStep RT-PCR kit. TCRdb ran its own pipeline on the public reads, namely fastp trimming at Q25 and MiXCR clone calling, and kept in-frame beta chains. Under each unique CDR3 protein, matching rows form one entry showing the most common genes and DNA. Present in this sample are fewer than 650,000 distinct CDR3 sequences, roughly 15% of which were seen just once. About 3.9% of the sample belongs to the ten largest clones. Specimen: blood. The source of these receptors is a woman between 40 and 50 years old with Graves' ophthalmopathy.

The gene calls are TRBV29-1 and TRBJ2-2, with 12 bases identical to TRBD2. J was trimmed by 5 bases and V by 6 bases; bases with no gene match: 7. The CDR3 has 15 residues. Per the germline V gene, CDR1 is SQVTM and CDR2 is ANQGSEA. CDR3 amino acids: CSVQLAGGETGELFF. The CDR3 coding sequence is TGCAGCGTCCAACTAGCGGGAGGCGAAACCGGGGAGCTGTTTTTT.

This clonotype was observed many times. CDR3 DNA sequence: TGTGCCAGCAGCCTAGGGTGGGGGTCGGGTGAAGCTTTCTTT. Its protein product is CASSLGWGSGEAFF. The chain combines TRBV7-2 with TRBJ1-1; D might be TRBD1 (5 bases). Germline loops: CDR1 SGHTA, CDR2 FQGNSA. There are 14 residues in the CDR3. V gave up 5 bases and J gave up 7 bases, with 17 bases separating them.

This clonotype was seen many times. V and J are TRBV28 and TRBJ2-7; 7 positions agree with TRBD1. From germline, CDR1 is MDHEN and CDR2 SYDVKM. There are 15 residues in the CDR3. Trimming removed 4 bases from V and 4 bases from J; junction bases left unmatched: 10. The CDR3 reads CASSSPPQGLYEQYF. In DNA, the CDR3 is TGTGCCAGCAGTTCCCCCCCACAGGGGTTGTACGAGCAGTACTTC.

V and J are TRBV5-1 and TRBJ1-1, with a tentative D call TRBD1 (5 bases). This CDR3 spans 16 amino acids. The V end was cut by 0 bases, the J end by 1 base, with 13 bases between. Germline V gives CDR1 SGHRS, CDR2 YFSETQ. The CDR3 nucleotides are TGCGCCAGCAGCTTGGCCTGGGGAGGGGAGAACACTGAAGCTTTCTTT. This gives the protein CASSLAWGGENTEAFF.

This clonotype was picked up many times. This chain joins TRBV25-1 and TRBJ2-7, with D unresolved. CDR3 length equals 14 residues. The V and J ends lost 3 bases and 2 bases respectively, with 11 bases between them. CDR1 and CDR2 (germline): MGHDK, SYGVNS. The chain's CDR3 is CASSDPLVPYEQYF. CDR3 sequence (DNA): TGTGCCAGCAGTGACCCCCTTGTGCCCTACGAGCAGTACTTC.

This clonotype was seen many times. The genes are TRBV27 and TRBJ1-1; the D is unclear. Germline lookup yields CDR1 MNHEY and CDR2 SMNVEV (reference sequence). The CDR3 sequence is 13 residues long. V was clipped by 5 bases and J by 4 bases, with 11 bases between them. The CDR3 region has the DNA TGTGCCAGCAGTCCCGGGATGAGCACTGAAGCTTTCTTT. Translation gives CASSPGMSTEAFF.

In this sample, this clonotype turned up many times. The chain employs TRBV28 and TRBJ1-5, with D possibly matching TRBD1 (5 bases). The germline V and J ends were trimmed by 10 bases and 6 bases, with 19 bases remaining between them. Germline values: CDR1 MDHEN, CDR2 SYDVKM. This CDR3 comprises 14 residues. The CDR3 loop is CAIRLGGEGQPQHF. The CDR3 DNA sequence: TGTGCCATCCGGTTGGGGGGGGAAGGTCAGCCCCAGCATTTT.

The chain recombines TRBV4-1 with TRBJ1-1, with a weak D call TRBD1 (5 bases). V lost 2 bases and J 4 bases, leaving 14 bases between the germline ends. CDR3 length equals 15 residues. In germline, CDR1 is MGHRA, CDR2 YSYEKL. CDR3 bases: TGCGCCAGCAGCCAAAGTCTTGGGGGTGGCACTGAAGCTTTCTTT. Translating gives CASSQSLGGGTEAFF.

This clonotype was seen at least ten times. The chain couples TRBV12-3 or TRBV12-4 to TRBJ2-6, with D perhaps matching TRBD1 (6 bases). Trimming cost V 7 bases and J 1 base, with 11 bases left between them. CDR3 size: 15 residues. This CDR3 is CASKGQLSGANVLTF. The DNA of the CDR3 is TGTGCCAGCAAAGGACAGCTTTCTGGGGCCAACGTCCTGACTTTC.

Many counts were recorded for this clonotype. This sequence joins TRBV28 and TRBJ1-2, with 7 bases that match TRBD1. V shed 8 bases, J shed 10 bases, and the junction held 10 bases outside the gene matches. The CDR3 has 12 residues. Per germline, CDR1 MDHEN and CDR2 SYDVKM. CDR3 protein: CASSRTGNFYTF. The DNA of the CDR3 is TGTGCCAGCTCCCGGACAGGAAACTTCTACACCTTC.

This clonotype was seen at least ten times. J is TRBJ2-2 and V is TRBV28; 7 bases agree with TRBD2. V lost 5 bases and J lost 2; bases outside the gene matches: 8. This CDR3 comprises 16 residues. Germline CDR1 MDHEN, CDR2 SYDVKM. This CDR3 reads CASSPTPSGNTGELFF. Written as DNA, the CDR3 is TGTGCCAGCAGTCCTACCCCTAGCGGAAACACCGGGGAGCTGTTTTTT.

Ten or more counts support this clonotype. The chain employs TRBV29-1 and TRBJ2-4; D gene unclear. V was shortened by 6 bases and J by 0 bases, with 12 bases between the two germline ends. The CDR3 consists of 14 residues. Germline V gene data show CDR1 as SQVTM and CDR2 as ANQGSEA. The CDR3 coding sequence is TGCAGCGTCCTCCCAGCGTTAGCCAAAAACATTCAGTACTTC. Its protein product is CSVLPALAKNIQYF. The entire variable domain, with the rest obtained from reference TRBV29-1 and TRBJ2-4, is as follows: SAVISQKPSRDICQRGTSLTIQCQVDSQVTMMFWYRQQPGQSLTLIATANQGSEATYESGFVIDKFPISRPNLTFSTLTVSNMSPEDSSIYLCSVLPALAKNIQYFGAGTRLSVL.

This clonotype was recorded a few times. In DNA, the CDR3 is TGCAGTGCTAGAGATGACAGGGTTGTGGACACTGAAGCTTTCTTT. Protein: CSARDDRVVDTEAFF. The chain is built from TRBV20-1 and TRBJ1-1; 7 nucleotides align to TRBD1. Looked up from germline, CDR1 is DFQATT and CDR2 is SNEGSKA (reference sequence). The CDR3 contains 15 residues. V shed 0 bases and J 3 bases; nucleotides not matched to a gene: 7.

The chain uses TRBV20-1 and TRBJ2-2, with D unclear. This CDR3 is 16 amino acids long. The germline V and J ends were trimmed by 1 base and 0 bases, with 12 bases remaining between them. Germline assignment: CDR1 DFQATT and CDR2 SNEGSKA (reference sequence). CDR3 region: CSARVPPGPNTGELFF. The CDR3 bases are TGCAGTGCTAGAGTCCCGCCCGGCCCGAACACCGGGGAGCTGTTTTTT.

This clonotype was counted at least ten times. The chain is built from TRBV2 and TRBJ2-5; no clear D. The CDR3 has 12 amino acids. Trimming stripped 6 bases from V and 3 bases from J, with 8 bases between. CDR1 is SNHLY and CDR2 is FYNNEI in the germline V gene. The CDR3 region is CASSGQKETQYF. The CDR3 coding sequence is TGTGCCAGCAGCGGTCAGAAAGAGACCCAGTACTTC.

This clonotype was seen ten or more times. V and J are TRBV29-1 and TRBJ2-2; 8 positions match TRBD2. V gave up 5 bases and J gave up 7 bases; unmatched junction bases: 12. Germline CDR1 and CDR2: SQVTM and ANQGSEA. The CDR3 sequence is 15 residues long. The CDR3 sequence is CSVQGTSGSSGELFF. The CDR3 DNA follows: TGCAGCGTTCAAGGGACCAGCGGGAGTAGCGGGGAGCTGTTTTTT.

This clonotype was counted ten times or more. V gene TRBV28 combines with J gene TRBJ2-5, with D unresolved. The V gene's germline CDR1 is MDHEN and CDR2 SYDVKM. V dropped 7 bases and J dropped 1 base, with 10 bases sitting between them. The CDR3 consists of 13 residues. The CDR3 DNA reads TGTGCCAGCACCTCAGGTGTCCAAGAGACCCAGTACTTC. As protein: CASTSGVQETQYF.

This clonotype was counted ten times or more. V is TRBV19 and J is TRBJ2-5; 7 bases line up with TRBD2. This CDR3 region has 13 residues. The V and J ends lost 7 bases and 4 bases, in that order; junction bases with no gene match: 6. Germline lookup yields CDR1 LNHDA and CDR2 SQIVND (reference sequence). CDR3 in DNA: TGTGCCAGTATGGGTGGGGGGGGAGAGACCCAGTACTTC. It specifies CASMGGGGETQYF.

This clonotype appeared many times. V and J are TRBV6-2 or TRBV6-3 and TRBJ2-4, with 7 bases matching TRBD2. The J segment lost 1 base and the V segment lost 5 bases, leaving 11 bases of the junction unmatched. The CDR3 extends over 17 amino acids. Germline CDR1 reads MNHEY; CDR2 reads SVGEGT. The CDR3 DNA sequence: TGTGCCAGCAGTCCCAACCCAGGGAGGGCGGCCAAAAACATTCAGTACTTC. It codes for CASSPNPGRAAKNIQYF.

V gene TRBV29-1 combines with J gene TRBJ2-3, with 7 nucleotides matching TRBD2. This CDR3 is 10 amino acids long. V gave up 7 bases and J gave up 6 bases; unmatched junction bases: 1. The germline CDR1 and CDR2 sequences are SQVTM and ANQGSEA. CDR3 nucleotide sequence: TGCAGCGGGGACTACGATACGCAGTATTTT. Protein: CSGDYDTQYF.

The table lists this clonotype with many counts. The CDR3 sequence is CASTPVGQGNIQYF. CDR3 bases: TGTGCCAGCACCCCCGTAGGGCAGGGAAACATTCAGTACTTC. V and J are TRBV6-1 and TRBJ2-4; TRBD1 is a possible D gene (5 bases). V dropped 7 bases and J dropped 6 bases, with 16 bases sitting between them. Germline V CDR1 and CDR2: MNHNS, SASEGT. This CDR3 contains 14 residues.

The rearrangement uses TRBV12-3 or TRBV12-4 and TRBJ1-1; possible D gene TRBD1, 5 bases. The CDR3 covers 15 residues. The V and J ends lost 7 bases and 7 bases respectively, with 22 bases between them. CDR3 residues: CASKRASGGRSEAFF. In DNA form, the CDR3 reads TGTGCCAGCAAGAGGGCGTCGGGGGGACGGAGTGAAGCTTTCTTT.

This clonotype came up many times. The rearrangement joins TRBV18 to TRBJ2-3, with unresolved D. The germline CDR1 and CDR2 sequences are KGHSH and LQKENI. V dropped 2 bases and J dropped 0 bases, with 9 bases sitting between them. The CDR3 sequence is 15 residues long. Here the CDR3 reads CASSPYGGSTDTQYF. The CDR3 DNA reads TGTGCCAGCTCACCATACGGCGGTAGCACAGATACGCAGTATTTT.

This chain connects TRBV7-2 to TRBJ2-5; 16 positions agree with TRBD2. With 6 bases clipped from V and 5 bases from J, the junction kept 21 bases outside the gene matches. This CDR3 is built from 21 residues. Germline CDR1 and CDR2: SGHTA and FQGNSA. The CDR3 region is CASRTNSGTSGRATAGETQYF. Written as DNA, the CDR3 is TGTGCCAGCAGGACGAACTCCGGGACTAGCGGGAGGGCCACTGCGGGGGAGACCCAGTACTTC. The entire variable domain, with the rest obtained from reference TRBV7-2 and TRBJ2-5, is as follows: GAGVSQSPSNKVTEKGKDVELRCDPISGHTALYWYRQSLGQGLEFLIYFQGNSAPDKSGLPSDRFSAERTGGSVSTLTIQRTQQEDSAVYLCASRTNSGTSGRATAGETQYFGPGTRLLVL.

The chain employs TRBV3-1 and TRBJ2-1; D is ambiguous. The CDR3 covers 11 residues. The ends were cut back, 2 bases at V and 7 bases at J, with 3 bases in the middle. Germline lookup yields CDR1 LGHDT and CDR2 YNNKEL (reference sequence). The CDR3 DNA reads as TGTGCCAGCAGCCAAACTAATGAGCAGTTCTTC. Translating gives CASSQTNEQFF.

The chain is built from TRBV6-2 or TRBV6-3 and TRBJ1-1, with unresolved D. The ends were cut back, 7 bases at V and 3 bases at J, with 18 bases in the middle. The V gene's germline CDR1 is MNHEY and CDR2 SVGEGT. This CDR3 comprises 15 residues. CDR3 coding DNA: TGTGCCAGCACCAATCCTAGTTCCCGTTACACTGAAGCTTTCTTT. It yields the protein CASTNPSSRYTEAFF.

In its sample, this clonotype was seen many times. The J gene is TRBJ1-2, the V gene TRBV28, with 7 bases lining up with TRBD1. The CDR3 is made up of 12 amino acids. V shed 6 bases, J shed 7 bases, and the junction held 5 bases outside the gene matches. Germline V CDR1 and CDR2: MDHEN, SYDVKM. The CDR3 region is CASSEGARGYTF. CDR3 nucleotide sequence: TGTGCCAGCAGCGAGGGGGCGCGTGGCTACACCTTC.

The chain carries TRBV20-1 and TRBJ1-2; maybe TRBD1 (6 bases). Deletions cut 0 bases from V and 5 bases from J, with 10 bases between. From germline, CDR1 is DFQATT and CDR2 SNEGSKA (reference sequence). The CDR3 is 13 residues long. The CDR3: CSARDGQGYGYTF. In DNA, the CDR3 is TGCAGTGCTAGAGATGGGCAGGGGTATGGCTACACCTTC.